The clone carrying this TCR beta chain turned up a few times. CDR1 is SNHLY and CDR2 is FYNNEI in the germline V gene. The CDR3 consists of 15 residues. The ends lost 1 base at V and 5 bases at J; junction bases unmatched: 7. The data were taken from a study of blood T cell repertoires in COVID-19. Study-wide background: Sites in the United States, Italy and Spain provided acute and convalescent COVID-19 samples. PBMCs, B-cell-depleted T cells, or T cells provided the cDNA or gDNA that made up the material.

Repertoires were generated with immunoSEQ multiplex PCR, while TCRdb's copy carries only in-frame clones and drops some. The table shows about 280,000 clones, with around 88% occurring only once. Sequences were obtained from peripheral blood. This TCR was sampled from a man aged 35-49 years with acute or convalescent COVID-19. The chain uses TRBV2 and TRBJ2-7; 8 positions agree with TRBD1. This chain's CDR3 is CASSEGTGPRHEQYF. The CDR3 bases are TGTGCCAGCAGTGAAGGGACAGGGCCGAGACACGAGCAGTACTTC.